This T cell receptor (beta chain) was profiled in a study of blood T cell repertoires in COVID-19. V lost 8 bases to trimming and J lost 6 bases; unmatched junction nucleotides: 6. Germline loops: CDR1 SNHLY, CDR2 FYNNEI. The CDR3 loop spans 13 amino acids. In the original analysis: Using reference gene primer amplification, nucleated cell counts were estimated. The data were produced by immunoSEQ multiplex PCR, yet TCRdb's version contains in-frame clones alone and is incomplete. V and J calls and clone size are those listed in that table; D and trimming were worked out from the DNA. The sample consists of about 160,000 clones, around 92% of them appearing once.

The V and J genes are TRBV2 and TRBJ2-7, with 11 nucleotides matching TRBD2. The TCR comes from a man aged 25-45 years with COVID-19, enrolled during active disease. The sequenced material came from peripheral blood. CDR3 coding DNA: TGTGCCAGCTCACTAGCGGGAGAGGCCGAGCAGTACTTC. Translated: CASSLAGEAEQYF.